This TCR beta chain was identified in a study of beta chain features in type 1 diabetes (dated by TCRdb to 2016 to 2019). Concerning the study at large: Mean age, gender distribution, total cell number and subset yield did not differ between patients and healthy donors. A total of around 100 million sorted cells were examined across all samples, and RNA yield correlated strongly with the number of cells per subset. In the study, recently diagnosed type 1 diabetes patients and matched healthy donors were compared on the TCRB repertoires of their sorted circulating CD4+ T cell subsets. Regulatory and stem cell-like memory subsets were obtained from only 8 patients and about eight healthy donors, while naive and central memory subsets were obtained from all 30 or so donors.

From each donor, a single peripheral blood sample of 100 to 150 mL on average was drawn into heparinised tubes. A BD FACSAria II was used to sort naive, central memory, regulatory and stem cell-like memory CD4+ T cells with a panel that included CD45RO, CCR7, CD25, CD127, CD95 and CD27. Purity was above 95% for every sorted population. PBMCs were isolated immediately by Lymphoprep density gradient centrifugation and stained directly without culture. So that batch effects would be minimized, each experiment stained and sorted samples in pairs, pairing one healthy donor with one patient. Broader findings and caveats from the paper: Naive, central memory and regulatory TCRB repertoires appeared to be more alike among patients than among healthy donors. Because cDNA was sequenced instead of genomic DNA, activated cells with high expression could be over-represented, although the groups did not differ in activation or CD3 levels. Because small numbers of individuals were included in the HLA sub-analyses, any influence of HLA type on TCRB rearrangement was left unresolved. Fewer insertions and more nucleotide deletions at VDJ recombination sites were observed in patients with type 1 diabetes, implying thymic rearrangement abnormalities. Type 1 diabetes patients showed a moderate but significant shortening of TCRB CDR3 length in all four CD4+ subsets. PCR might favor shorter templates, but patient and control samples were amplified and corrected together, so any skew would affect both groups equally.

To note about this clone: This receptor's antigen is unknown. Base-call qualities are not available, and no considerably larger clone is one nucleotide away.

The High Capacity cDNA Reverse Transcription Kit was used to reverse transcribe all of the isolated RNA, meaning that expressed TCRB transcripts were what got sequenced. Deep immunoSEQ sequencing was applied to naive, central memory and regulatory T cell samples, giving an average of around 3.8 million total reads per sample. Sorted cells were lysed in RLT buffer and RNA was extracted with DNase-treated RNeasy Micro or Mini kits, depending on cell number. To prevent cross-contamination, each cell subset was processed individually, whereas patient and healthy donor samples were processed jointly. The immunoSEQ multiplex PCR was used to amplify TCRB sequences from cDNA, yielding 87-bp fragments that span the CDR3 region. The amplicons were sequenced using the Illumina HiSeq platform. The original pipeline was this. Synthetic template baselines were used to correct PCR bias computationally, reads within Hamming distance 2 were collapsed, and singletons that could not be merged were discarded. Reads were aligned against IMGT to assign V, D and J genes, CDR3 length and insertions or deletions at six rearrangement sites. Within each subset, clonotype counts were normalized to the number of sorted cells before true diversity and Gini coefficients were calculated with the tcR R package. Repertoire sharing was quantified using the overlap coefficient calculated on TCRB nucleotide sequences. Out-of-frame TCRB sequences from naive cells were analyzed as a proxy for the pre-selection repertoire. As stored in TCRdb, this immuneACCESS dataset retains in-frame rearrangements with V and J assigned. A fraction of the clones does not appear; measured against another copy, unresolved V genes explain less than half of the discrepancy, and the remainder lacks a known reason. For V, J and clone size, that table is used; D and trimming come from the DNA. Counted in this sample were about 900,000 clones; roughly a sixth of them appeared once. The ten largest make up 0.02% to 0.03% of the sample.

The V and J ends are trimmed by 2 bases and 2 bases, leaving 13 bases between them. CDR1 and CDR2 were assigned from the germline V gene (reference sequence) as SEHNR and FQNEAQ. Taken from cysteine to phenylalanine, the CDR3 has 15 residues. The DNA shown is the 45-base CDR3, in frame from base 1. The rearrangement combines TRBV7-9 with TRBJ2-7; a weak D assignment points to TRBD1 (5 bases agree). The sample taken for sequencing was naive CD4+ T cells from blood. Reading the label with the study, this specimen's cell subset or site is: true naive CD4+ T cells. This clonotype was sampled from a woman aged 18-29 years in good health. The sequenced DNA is TGTGCCAGCAGCTTACAGGTGGGGCTACCCTACGAGCAGTACTTC. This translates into CASSLQVGLPYEQYF. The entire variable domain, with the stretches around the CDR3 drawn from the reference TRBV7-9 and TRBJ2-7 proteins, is DTGVSQNPRHKITKRGQNVTFRCDPISEHNRLYWYRQTLGQGPEFLTYFQNEAQLEKSRLLSDRFSAERPKGSFSTLEIQRTEQGDSAMYLCASSLQVGLPYEQYFGPGTRLTVT.